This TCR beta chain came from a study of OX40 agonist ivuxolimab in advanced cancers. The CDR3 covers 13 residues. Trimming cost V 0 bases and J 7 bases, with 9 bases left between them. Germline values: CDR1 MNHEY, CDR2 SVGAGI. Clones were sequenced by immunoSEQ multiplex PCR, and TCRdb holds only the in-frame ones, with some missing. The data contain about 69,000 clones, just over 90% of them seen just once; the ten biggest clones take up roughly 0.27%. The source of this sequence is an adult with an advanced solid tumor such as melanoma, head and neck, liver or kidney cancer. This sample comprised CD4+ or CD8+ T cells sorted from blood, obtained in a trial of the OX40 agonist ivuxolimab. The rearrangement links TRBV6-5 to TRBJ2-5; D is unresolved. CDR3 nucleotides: TGTGCCAGCAGTTACTCGGGATACGGGACCCAGTACTTC. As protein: CASSYSGYGTQYF.